The rows below give T cell receptor beta chains drawn from one sample of a study of identical twins. Each CDR3 protein is one row after TCRdb ran MiXCR on the 5' RACE reads. The table records more than 650,000 distinct CDR3 sequences, approximately 6% of them present only once. The sample was naive T cells sorted from blood. Receptor source: a man younger than 35 in good health. Each CDR3 is given with its conserved first and last residue. Each record gives: D gene, clone size, J gene, V gene, CDR3 protein, CDR3 DNA. The D gene is left open where the match is weak. The size of a clone is reported for some rows only, either as once, few or many, or as a class for expanded clones.

.	few	TRBJ1-2	TRBV6-1	CASSEPGVRGYTF	TGTGCCAGCAGTGAGCCAGGGGTGCGTGGCTACACCTTC
.	few	TRBJ2-1	TRBV4-2	CASSQERTYNEQFF	TGTGCCAGCAGCCAAGAGCGGACCTACAATGAGCAGTTCTTC
TRBD1	.	TRBJ1-1	TRBV6-2/TRBV6-3	CASSSPDRLRGKGTEAFF	TGTGCCAGCAGTTCCCCGGACAGGCTTCGGGGCAAGGGCACTGAAGCTTTCTTT
.	many	TRBJ1-5	TRBV7-9	CASSLGQFNQPQHF	TGTGCCAGCAGCTTAGGGCAGTTCAATCAGCCCCAGCATTTT
TRBD2	.	TRBJ2-1	TRBV30	CAWSQRDSYNEQFF	TGTGCCTGGAGCCAGCGGGATTCCTACAATGAGCAGTTCTTC
TRBD2	few	TRBJ2-3	TRBV28	CASSVGGSSVDTQYF	TGTGCCAGCTCTGTCGGCGGGAGTTCAGTAGATACGCAGTATTTT
TRBD2	.	TRBJ2-3	TRBV7-3	CASSLRGGGDTDTQYF	TGTGCCAGCAGCTTACGGGGCGGGGGGGACACAGATACGCAGTATTTT
.	few	TRBJ2-7	TRBV28	CASSSLDGPYEQYF	TGTGCCAGCAGTTCCCTGGACGGCCCCTACGAGCAGTACTTC
.	few	TRBJ2-3	TRBV7-2	CASSLSATADTQYF	TGTGCCAGCAGCTTAAGTGCTACAGCAGATACGCAGTATTTT
TRBD2	many	TRBJ2-1	TRBV29-1	CSVGGLAKAEQFF	TGCAGCGTTGGGGGACTAGCTAAGGCTGAGCAGTTCTTC
TRBD1	few	TRBJ1-2	TRBV6-5	CASSYVGTGAGGYTF	TGTGCCAGCAGTTATGTCGGGACAGGGGCGGGTGGCTACACCTTC
TRBD1	many	TRBJ2-7	TRBV10-2	CASSWDRVRTYEQYF	TGCGCCAGCAGCTGGGACAGGGTCAGAACCTACGAGCAGTACTTC
.	many	TRBJ2-1	TRBV27	CASGRWDFENEQFF	TGTGCCAGCGGCCGATGGGACTTCGAGAATGAGCAGTTCTTC
.	many	TRBJ2-1	TRBV12-3/TRBV12-4	CASSFVPASNEQFF	TGTGCCAGCAGTTTCGTGCCCGCGTCCAATGAGCAGTTCTTC
TRBD1	few	TRBJ1-5	TRBV12-3/TRBV12-4	CASSPGTGDSNQPQHF	TGTGCCAGCAGCCCGGGGACAGGGGATAGCAATCAGCCCCAGCATTTT
.	many	TRBJ2-1	TRBV7-2	CASSLVSGRSYNEQFF	TGTGCCAGCAGCTTAGTATCGGGCCGAAGCTACAATGAGCAGTTCTTC
.	many	TRBJ2-5	TRBV9	CASSVFGRTTQETQYF	TGTGCCAGCAGCGTATTTGGAAGGACGACCCAAGAGACCCAGTACTTC
TRBD2	many	TRBJ2-1	TRBV20-1	CSAKGLADNEQFF	TGCAGTGCTAAGGGACTAGCGGACAATGAGCAGTTCTTC
TRBD1	many	TRBJ2-1	TRBV3-1	CASSQRTGTYNEQFF	TGTGCCAGCAGCCAACGGACAGGGACTTACAATGAGCAGTTCTTC
TRBD1	few	TRBJ2-4	TRBV7-9	CASSLGQPSSAYIQYF	TGTGCCAGCAGCCTGGGACAGCCCTCTTCCGCGTACATTCAGTACTTC
TRBD2	.	TRBJ2-7	TRBV6-5	CASSFGVREGGEQYF	TGTGCCAGCAGTTTCGGGGTGCGGGAGGGTGGCGAGCAGTACTTC
TRBD2	many	TRBJ2-2	TRBV5-1	CASSLAGTSYTGELFF	TGCGCCAGCAGCTTGGCCGGGACTAGCTACACCGGGGAGCTGTTTTTT
TRBD2	many	TRBJ2-3	TRBV5-1	CASSPGTSGPLDTQYF	TGCGCCAGCAGCCCGGGGACTAGCGGTCCACTAGATACGCAGTATTTT
TRBD2	.	TRBJ2-1	TRBV20-1	CSAQLSSGLGLNEQFF	TGCAGTGCCCAACTCTCTAGCGGGTTAGGCCTCAATGAGCAGTTCTTC
.	many	TRBJ2-7	TRBV29-1	CSVESLSEEVYEQYF	TGCAGCGTTGAGTCGTTGTCGGAAGAAGTCTACGAGCAGTACTTC
TRBD1	few	TRBJ2-2	TRBV10-3	CAISRGGQGFSGELFF	TGTGCCATCAGCCGGGGGGGACAGGGGTTCTCCGGGGAGCTGTTTTTT
.	few	TRBJ2-1	TRBV5-1	CASSFRQNSYNEQFF	TGCGCCAGCAGCTTCCGCCAGAATTCCTACAATGAGCAGTTCTTC
TRBD2	few	TRBJ2-1	TRBV6-1	CASSPNWGLSYNEQFF	TGTGCCAGCAGTCCTAACTGGGGACTAAGCTACAATGAGCAGTTCTTC
.	many	TRBJ2-1	TRBV12-3/TRBV12-4	CASGLQHEQFF	TGTGCCAGCGGCCTTCAACATGAGCAGTTCTTC
.	many	TRBJ2-5	TRBV10-3	CAIGGVSETQYF	TGTGCCATCGGAGGGGTGTCAGAGACCCAGTACTTC
.	few	TRBJ2-1	TRBV14	CASSQEVGVVHEQFF	TGTGCCAGCAGCCAAGAAGTGGGAGTTGTTCATGAGCAGTTCTTC
TRBD1	.	TRBJ1-2	TRBV19	CASTRGPLYGYTF	TGTGCCAGTACAAGGGGGCCCCTCTATGGCTACACCTTC
.	many	TRBJ2-1	TRBV12-3/TRBV12-4	CASSMGHGTKQFF	TGTGCCAGCAGCATGGGGCACGGGACCAAGCAGTTCTTC
TRBD2	few	TRBJ2-3	TRBV7-9	CASSLSREGLTQYF	TGTGCCAGCAGCTTATCGCGGGAGGGTTTAACGCAGTATTTT
TRBD2	few	TRBJ2-1	TRBV6-2/TRBV6-3	CASSYSSSGSGNEQFF	TGTGCCAGCAGTTACTCGAGTAGCGGGAGCGGTAATGAGCAGTTCTTC
.	many	TRBJ2-1	TRBV5-1	CASSPPRGGNNEQFF	TGCGCCAGCAGTCCACCTAGAGGGGGAAACAATGAGCAGTTCTTC
TRBD1	many	TRBJ1-5	TRBV20-1	CSARTGFRQPQHF	TGCAGTGCGCGGACAGGGTTCCGACAGCCCCAGCATTTT
.	many	TRBJ2-1	TRBV5-1	CASSPIWASDNEQFF	TGCGCCAGCAGCCCTATTTGGGCTAGCGACAATGAGCAGTTCTTC